A single sample is the source of the 26 T cell receptor beta chains below, sequenced in a study of blood T cell repertoires in COVID-19. Method: immunoSEQ multiplex PCR; TCRdb's copy keeps in-frame clones and lacks some. This sample has 55,000 to 65,000 clones, with about 81% found just once. The specimen sequenced was peripheral blood. The origin of the receptors is a human donor in a cohort sampled during active COVID-19.

This clone appeared a single time. This chain uses TRBV6-5 with TRBJ2-7; D gene uncertain. V gave up 10 bases and J gave up 2 bases, with 12 bases separating them. The CDR3 consists of 12 residues. Looked up from germline, CDR1 is MNHEY and CDR2 is SVGAGI. CDR3 nucleotides: TGTGCCACCACTGGCGGCACCTACGAGCAGTACTTC. This gives the protein CATTGGTYEQYF.

The CDR3 sequence: CASTRTGTVNSPLHF. The DNA for the CDR3 is TGTGCCAGCACCCGGACCGGGACAGTGAATTCACCCCTCCACTTT. V is TRBV27 and J is TRBJ1-6; 7 bases agree with TRBD1. Looked up from germline, CDR1 is MNHEY and CDR2 is SMNVEV (reference sequence). The CDR3 has 15 amino acids. V shed 7 bases and J 7 bases; nucleotides not matched to a gene: 10.

This chain links TRBV9 with TRBJ2-5, with 11 bases aligning to TRBD2. Germline-derived CDR1 and CDR2 are SGDLS and YYNGEE. Unmatched junction bases numbered 4, after V lost 2 bases and J lost 4 bases. CDR3 length: 15 residues. CDR3 residues: CASSVSGGAGETQYF. CDR3 in DNA: TGTGCCAGCAGCGTTAGCGGGGGGGCGGGAGAGACCCAGTACTTC.

The chain has TRBV10-2 and TRBJ1-1; D is perhaps TRBD1 (6 bases). CDR1 WSHSY and CDR2 SAAADI come from the germline V gene. The V end lost 8 bases, the J end lost 0 bases, and 10 bases lay between the germline ends. This CDR3 contains 13 residues. CDR3 residues: CASFRGMNTEAFF. The DNA for the CDR3 is TGCGCCAGCTTCAGGGGCATGAACACTGAAGCTTTCTTT.

This chain connects TRBV12-3 or TRBV12-4 to TRBJ2-7; D gene unclear. The CDR3 covers 12 residues. V lost 5 bases and J lost 6, with 11 bases in between. CDR3 loop: CASSHQTGEQYF. The CDR3 nucleotides are TGTGCCAGCAGTCATCAAACGGGCGAGCAGTACTTC.

The chain recombines TRBV7-7 with TRBJ2-1; 7 bases agree with TRBD2. Unmatched junction bases numbered 3, after V lost 1 base and J lost 0 bases. The CDR3 has 16 amino acids. CDR1 is SSHAT, CDR2 FNYEAQ, per germline (reference sequence). This chain's CDR3 is CASSLDGGFSYNEQFF. The CDR3 DNA reads as TGTGCCAGCAGCTTAGACGGGGGGTTCTCCTACAATGAGCAGTTCTTC. Using reference TRBV7-7 and TRBJ2-1 for the parts outside the CDR3, the full variable domain is GAGVSQSPRYKVTKRGQDVTLRCDPISSHATLYWYQQALGQGPEFLTYFNYEAQPDKSGLPSDRFSAERPEGSISTLTIQRTEQRDSAMYRCASSLDGGFSYNEQFFGPGTRLTVL.

V gene TRBV6-5 combines with J gene TRBJ1-2; no clear D gene. The ends were cut back, 6 bases at V and 1 base at J, with 9 bases in the middle. This CDR3 comprises 13 residues. The germline gives CDR1 MNHEY, CDR2 SVGAGI. CDR3 protein: CASRNIDNYGYTF. In DNA, the CDR3 is TGTGCCAGCAGGAACATTGATAACTATGGCTACACCTTC.

The chain couples TRBV18 to TRBJ2-2; 7 bases map to TRBD1. Germline V CDR1 and CDR2: KGHSH, LQKENI. CDR3 length equals 15 residues. V shed 2 bases, J shed 3 bases, and the junction held 3 bases outside the gene matches. The CDR3 bases are TGTGCCAGCTCACCAAGACAGGGAGACACCGGGGAGCTGTTTTTT. Translation gives CASSPRQGDTGELFF.

This chain joins TRBV5-6 and TRBJ1-2; tentatively, D is TRBD1 (5 bases). CDR1 and CDR2 from the germline V gene are SGHDT and YYEEEE. CDR3 size: 15 residues. The germline V and J ends were trimmed by 1 base and 7 bases, with 17 bases remaining between them. CDR3 protein: CASSLRQGIVGGYTF. Written as DNA, the CDR3 is TGTGCCAGCAGCTTGAGGCAGGGAATTGTAGGTGGCTACACCTTC.

This sequence joins TRBV11-3 and TRBJ2-4; 7 nucleotides align to TRBD1. CDR1 is SGHNT, CDR2 YENEEA, per germline. The CDR3 loop spans 15 amino acids. V lost 5 bases, J lost 7 bases, and 11 bases stayed unmatched. The CDR3: CASSPKDRVVNIQYF. The CDR3 coding sequence is TGTGCCAGCAGCCCAAAAGACAGGGTTGTGAACATTCAGTACTTC.

CDR3 loop: CASSRTVRSLANYQETQYF. DNA of the CDR3: TGTGCCAGCAGCAGGACGGTCCGATCCCTAGCAAATTACCAAGAGACCCAGTACTTC. The V call is TRBV13, the J call TRBJ2-5, with a possible D match to TRBD2 (5 bases). The V end lost 5 bases, the J end lost 0 bases, and 25 bases lay between the germline ends. Germline V lookup: CDR1 PRHDT, CDR2 FYEKMQ (reference sequence). The CDR3 is 19 amino acids.

This CDR3 is CAISGDRGLRDEQYV. In DNA, the CDR3 is TGTGCCATCAGTGGAGACAGGGGGCTTAGGGACGAGCAGTACGTC. The chain recombines TRBV10-3 with TRBJ2-7, with 10 positions matching TRBD1. The CDR3 is 15 residues long. CDR1 is ENHRY, CDR2 SYGVKD, per germline. With V trimmed by 4 bases and J by 5 bases, 8 bases remained unmatched.

On this clone: Its ends do not fully match the called genes, so a read error is possible. This chain links TRBV7-2 with TRBJ2-7; 7 positions match TRBD1. CDR1 SGHTA and CDR2 FQGNSA come from the germline V gene. This CDR3 spans 14 amino acids. CDR3 sequence: CASSFRGGRTGFDF. The CDR3 DNA reads as TGTGCCAGCAGCTTTCGAGGGGGCAGGACAGGTTTTGACTTC.

The V and J genes are TRBV6-5 and TRBJ2-2; a possible D gene is TRBD2 (6 bases). The length of the CDR3 is 15 residues. V was shortened by 6 bases and J by 2 bases, with 13 bases between the two germline ends. Per the germline V gene, CDR1 is MNHEY and CDR2 is SVGAGI. The DNA for the CDR3 is TGTGCCAGCAGACCATTAGCGGATAACACCGGGGAGCTGTTTTTT. It codes for CASRPLADNTGELFF.

In this sample, this clone turned up once. The rearrangement links TRBV5-5 to TRBJ1-4; 7 bases fit TRBD1. The ends lost 2 bases at V and 0 bases at J; junction bases unmatched: 4. The CDR3 length is 16 residues. CDR1 and CDR2 from the germline V gene are SGHKS and YYEKEE (reference sequence). The CDR3 DNA reads TGTGCCAGCAGCTTCCGAGGGACAGCAACTAATGAAAAACTGTTTTTT. Its translation is CASSFRGTATNEKLFF.

This rearrangement joins TRBV7-2 to TRBJ2-5; tentatively, D is TRBD2 (7 bases). The V gene's germline CDR1 is SGHTA and CDR2 FQGNSA. Trimming removed 5 bases from V and 3 bases from J, with 13 bases in between. CDR3 length: 14 amino acids. The CDR3 nucleotides read TGTGCCAGCAGCGTGGGGGGGGGCGAAGAGACCCAGTACTTC. Its translation: CASSVGGGEETQYF.

The chain links TRBV4-1 to TRBJ1-5; 7 nucleotides match TRBD1. The ends lost 3 bases at V and 7 bases at J; junction bases unmatched: 12. The germline V gene encodes CDR1 MGHRA and CDR2 YSYEKL. This CDR3 spans 16 amino acids. CDR3 sequence: CASSHSQGGGGQPQHF. Here the CDR3 DNA reads TGCGCCAGCAGCCATTCCCAAGGGGGCGGTGGACAGCCCCAGCATTTT.

The chain carries TRBV7-9 and TRBJ2-5, with 9 bases identical to TRBD1. Per the germline V gene, CDR1 is SEHNR and CDR2 is FQNEAQ (reference sequence). J lost 5 bases, V lost 4 bases, and 5 bases had no gene match. CDR3 length: 14 residues. The chain's CDR3 is CASSSGTGFETQYF. CDR3 DNA: TGTGCCAGCAGCTCAGGGACAGGGTTCGAGACCCAGTACTTC.

The CDR3 DNA follows: TGTGCCAGCAGCATGAGAGGACAGGGGGGGAATTCACCCCTCCACTTT. It codes for CASSMRGQGGNSPLHF. The chain is built from TRBV13 and TRBJ1-6; 10 nucleotides align to TRBD1. The CDR3 length is 16 residues. Losses at the gene ends were 5 bases for V and 7 bases for J; bases not matched to a gene: 8. The germline V gene has CDR1 PRHDT and CDR2 FYEKMQ (reference sequence).

This chain connects TRBV5-1 to TRBJ2-1; TRBD2 matches 13 bases. Germline V CDR1 and CDR2: SGHRS, YFSETQ. The length of the CDR3 is 16 residues. Trimming at V came to 4 bases and at J to 3 bases, leaving 4 bases not matched to a gene. CDR3 DNA: TGCGCCAGCAGCACGAGGACTAGCGGGGGCTACAATGAGCAGTTCTTC. It yields the protein CASSTRTSGGYNEQFF. Filled out from reference TRBV5-1 and TRBJ2-1, the complete variable domain reads KAGVTQTPRYLIKTRGQQVTLSCSPISGHRSVSWYQQTPGQGLQFLFEYFSETQRNKGNFPGRFSGRQFSNSRSEMNVSTLELGDSALYLCASSTRTSGGYNEQFFGPGTRLTVL.

The chain recombines TRBV18 with TRBJ2-5; 10 nucleotides align to TRBD1. Germline trimming cut 5 bases from V and 3 bases from J; bases unmatched to any gene: 3. Germline lookup yields CDR1 KGHSH and CDR2 LQKENI. The length of the CDR3 is 14 residues. The CDR3 DNA is TGTGCCAGCTCAGACAGGGGGCGAGAAGAGACCCAGTACTTC. It specifies CASSDRGREETQYF. The full variable domain, its missing parts supplied by reference TRBV18 and TRBJ2-5, is NAGVMQNPRHLVRRRGQEARLRCSPMKGHSHVYWYRQLPEEGLKFMVYLQKENIIDESGMPKERFSAEFPKEGPSILRIQQVVRGDSAAYFCASSDRGREETQYFGPGTRLLVL.

The rearrangement uses TRBV7-6 and TRBJ1-4; D gene ambiguous. The germline V gene encodes CDR1 SGHVS and CDR2 FNYEAQ. V was pared by 6 bases and J by 11 bases, with 19 bases between. The CDR3 spans 14 residues. The CDR3 reads CASSPTQARDKLFF. The CDR3 DNA sequence: TGTGCCAGCAGTCCAACCCAGGCGCGCGACAAACTGTTTTTT.

The chain employs TRBV5-8 and TRBJ2-3; 10 bases line up with TRBD1. This CDR3 spans 15 amino acids. Germline CDR1 SGHTS, CDR2 YDEGEE. V lost 7 bases, J lost 5 bases, and 10 bases stayed unmatched. CDR3: CASGSLGQGKDTQYF. CDR3 nucleotides: TGTGCCAGCGGTTCTCTGGGACAGGGGAAAGATACGCAGTATTTT.

In its sample, this clone was seen once. The chain joins TRBV3-1 (or the pseudogene TRBV3-2) to TRBJ1-1; a weak D match, TRBD1 (6 bases). The CDR3 has 15 residues. Germline V gives CDR1 LGHDT, CDR2 YNNKEL (reference sequence). V was shortened by 5 bases and J by 0 bases, with 13 bases between the two germline ends. This chain's CDR3 is CASSMTGTLNTEAFF. The CDR3 bases are TGTGCCAGCAGCATGACCGGGACATTGAACACTGAAGCTTTCTTT.

V usage is TRBV9 and J usage is TRBJ2-3, with 9 bases identical to TRBD2. Germline V CDR1 and CDR2: SGDLS, YYNGEE. Trimming cost V 3 bases and J 6 bases; bases outside gene matches: 14. This CDR3 spans 17 amino acids. The CDR3 protein is CASSAGISGGYSDTQYF. As DNA, the CDR3 is TGTGCCAGCAGCGCTGGGATTAGCGGGGGATACTCGGATACGCAGTATTTT.

The chain carries TRBV15 and TRBJ2-2; a weak D match, TRBD2 (5 bases). CDR3 length equals 17 residues. V was trimmed by 0 bases and J by 4 bases, leaving 15 bases between them. Germline CDR1 and CDR2: LNHNV and YYDKDF (reference sequence). The CDR3 bases are TGTGCCACCAGCAGAGATGACGGCCCCGGAGGCACCGGGGAGCTGTTTTTT. Protein: CATSRDDGPGGTGELFF.